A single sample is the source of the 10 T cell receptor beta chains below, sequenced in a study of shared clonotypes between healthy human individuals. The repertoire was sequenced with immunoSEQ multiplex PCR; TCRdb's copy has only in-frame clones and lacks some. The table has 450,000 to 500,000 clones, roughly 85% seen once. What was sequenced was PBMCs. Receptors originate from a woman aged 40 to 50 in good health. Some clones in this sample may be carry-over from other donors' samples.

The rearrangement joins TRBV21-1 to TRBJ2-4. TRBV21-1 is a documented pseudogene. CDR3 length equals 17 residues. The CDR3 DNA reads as TGTGCCAGCAGCAAAGGTACGGGGCCTTTAGGCAAAAACATTCAGTACTTC. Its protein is CASSKGTGPLGKNIQYF.

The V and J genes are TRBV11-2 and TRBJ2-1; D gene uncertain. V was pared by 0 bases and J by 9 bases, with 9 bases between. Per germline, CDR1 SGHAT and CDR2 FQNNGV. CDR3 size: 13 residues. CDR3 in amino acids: CASSLESVGEQFF. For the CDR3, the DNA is TGTGCCAGCAGCTTAGAGTCTGTGGGTGAGCAGTTCTTC.

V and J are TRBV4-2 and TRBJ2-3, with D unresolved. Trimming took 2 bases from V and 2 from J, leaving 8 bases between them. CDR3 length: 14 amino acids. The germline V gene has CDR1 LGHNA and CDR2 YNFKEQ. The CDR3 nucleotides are TGTGCCAGCAGCCAAAGGCTTGCCACAGATACGCAGTATTTT. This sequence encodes CASSQRLATDTQYF.

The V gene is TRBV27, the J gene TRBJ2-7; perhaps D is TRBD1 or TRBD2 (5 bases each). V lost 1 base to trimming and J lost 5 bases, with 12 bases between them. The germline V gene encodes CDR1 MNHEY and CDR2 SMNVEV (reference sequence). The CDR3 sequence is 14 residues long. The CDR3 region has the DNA TGTGCCAGCAGTTTATTTAGTGGGACCCACGAGCAGTACTTC. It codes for CASSLFSGTHEQYF.

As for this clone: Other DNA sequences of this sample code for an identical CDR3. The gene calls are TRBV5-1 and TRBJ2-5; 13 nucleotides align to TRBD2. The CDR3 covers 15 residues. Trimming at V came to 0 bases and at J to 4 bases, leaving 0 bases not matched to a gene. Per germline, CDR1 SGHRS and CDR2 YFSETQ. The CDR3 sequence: CASSLGTSGRETQYF. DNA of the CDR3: TGCGCCAGCAGCTTGGGGACTAGCGGGAGAGAGACCCAGTACTTC.

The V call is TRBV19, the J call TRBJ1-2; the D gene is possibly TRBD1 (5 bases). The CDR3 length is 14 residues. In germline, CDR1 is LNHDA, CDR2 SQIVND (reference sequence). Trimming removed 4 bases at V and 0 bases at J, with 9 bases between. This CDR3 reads CASSRAGPNYGYTF. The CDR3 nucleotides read TGTGCCAGTAGTAGGGCAGGGCCTAACTATGGCTACACCTTC.

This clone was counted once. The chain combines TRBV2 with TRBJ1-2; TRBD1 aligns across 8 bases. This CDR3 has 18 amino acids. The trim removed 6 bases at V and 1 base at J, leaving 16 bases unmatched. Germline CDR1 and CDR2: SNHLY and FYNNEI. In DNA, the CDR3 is TGTGCCAGCAGGGGACAGGCGCAGCGCTCAACCCTTAACTATGGCTACACCTTC. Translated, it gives CASRGQAQRSTLNYGYTF. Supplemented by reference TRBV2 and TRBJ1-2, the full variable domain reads EPEVTQTPSHQVTQMGQEVILRCVPISNHLYFYWYRQILGQKVEFLVSFYNNEISEKSEIFDDQFSVERPDGSNFTLKIRSTKLEDSAMYFCASRGQAQRSTLNYGYTFGSGTRLTVV.

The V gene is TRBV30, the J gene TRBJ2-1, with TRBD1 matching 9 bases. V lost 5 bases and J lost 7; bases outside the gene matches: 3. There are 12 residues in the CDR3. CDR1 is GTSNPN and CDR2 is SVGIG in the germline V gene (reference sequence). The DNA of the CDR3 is TGTGCCTGGGACAGGGGGAGAAATGAGCAGTTCTTC. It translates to CAWDRGRNEQFF.

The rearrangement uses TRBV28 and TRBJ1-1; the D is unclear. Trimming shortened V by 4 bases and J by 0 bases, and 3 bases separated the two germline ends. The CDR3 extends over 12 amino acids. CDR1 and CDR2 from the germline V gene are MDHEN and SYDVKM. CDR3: CASSWLNTEAFF. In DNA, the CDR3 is TGTGCCAGCAGTTGGCTGAACACTGAAGCTTTCTTT.

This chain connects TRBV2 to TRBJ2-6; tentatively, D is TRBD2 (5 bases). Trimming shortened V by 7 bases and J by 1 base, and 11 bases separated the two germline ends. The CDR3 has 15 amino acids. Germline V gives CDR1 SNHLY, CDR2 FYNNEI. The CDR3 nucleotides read TGTGCCAGCACTCGCTGGGAGTCTGGGGCCAACGTCCTGACTTTC. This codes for CASTRWESGANVLTF.